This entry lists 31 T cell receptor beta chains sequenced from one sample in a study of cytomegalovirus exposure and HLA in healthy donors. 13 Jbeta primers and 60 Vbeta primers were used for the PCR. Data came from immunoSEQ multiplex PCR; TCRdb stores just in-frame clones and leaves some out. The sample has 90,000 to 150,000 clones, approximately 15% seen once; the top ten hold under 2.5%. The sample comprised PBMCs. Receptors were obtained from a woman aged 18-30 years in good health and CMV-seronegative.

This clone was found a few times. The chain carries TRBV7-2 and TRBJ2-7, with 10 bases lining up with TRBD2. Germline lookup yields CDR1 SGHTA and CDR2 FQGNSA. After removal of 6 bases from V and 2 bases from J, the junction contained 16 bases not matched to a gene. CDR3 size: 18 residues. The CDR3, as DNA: TGTGCCAGCAGAGTACCCCCTAGCGGGAGTCACCTCCCCTACGAGCAGTACTTC. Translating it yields CASRVPPSGSHLPYEQYF.

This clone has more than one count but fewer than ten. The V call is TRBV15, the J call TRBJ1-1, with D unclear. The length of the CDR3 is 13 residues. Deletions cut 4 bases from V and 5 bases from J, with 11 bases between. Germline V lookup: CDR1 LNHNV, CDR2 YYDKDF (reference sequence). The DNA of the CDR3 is TGTGCCACCAGCAACACGGGAGGGACTGAAGCTTTCTTT. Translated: CATSNTGGTEAFF.

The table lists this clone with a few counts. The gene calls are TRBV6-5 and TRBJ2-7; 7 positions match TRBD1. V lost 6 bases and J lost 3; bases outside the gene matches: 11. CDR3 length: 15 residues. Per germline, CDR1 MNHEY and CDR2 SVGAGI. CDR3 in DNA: TGTGCCAGCAGGCCGGAACAGGGGAGCAACTACGAGCAGTACTTC. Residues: CASRPEQGSNYEQYF.

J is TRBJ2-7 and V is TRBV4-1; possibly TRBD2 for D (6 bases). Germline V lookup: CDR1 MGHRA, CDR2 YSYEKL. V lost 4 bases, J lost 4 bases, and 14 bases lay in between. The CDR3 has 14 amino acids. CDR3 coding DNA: TGCGCCAGCAGCCCAGAGGGACTTGCGTACGAGCAGTACTTC. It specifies CASSPEGLAYEQYF.

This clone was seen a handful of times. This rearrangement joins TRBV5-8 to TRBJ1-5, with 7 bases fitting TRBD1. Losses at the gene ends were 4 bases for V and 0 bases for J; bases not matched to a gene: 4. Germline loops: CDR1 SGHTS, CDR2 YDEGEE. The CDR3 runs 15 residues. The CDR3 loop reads CASSLDRFSNQPQHF. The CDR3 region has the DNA TGTGCCAGCAGCCTGGACAGGTTTAGCAATCAGCCCCAGCATTTT. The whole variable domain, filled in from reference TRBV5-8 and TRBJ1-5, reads EAGVTQSPTHLIKTRGQQATLRCSPISGHTSVYWYQQALGLGLQFLLWYDEGEERNRGNFPPRFSGRQFPNYSSELNVNALELEDSALYLCASSLDRFSNQPQHFGDGTRLSIL.

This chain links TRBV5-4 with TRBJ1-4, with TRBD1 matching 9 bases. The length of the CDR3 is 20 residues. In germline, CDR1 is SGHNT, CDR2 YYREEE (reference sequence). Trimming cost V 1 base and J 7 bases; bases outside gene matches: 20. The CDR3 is CASSLFVAGTGLSKSEKLFF. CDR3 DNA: TGTGCCAGCAGCTTGTTCGTTGCCGGGACAGGGCTCTCCAAGAGTGAAAAACTGTTTTTT.

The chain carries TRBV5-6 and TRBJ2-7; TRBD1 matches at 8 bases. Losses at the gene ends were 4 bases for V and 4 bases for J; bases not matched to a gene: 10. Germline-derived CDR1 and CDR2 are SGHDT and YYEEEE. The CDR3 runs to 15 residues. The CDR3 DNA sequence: TGTGCCAGCAGCACTCTCCAGGGGGCGCGGTACGAGCAGTACTTC. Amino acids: CASSTLQGARYEQYF.

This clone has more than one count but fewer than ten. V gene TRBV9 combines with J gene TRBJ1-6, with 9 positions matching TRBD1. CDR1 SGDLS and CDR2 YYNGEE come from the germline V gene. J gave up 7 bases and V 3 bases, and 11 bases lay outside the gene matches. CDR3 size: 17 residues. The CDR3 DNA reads TGTGCCAGCAGCGGGGCGAAAGGGGGACAGGGAAATTCACCCCTCCACTTT. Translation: CASSGAKGGQGNSPLHF.

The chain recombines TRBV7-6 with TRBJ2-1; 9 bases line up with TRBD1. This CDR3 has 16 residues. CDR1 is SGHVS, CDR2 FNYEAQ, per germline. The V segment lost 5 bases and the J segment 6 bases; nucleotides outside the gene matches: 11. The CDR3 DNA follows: TGTGCCAGCAGCCCAACACGGACAGGGGCAAGCAATGAGCAGTTCTTC. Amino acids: CASSPTRTGASNEQFF.

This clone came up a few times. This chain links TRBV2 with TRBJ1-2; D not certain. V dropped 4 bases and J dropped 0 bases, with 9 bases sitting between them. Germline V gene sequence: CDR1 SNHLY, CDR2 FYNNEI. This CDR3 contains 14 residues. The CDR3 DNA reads TGTGCCAGCAGTGTCTTTGTGTCTAACTATGGCTACACCTTC. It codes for CASSVFVSNYGYTF.

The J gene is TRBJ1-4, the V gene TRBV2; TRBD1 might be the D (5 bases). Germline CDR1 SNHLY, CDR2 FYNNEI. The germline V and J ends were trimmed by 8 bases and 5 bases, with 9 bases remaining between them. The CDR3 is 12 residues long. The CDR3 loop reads CASLGGNEKLFF. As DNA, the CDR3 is TGTGCCAGCCTTGGGGGGAATGAAAAACTGTTTTTT.

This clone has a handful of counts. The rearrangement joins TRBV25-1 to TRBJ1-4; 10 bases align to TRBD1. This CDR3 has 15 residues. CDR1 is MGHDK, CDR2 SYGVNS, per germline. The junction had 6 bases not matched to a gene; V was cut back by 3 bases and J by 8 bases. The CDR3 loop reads CASSEWDRGGEKLFF. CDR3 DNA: TGTGCCAGCAGTGAGTGGGACAGGGGTGGGGAAAAACTGTTTTTT.

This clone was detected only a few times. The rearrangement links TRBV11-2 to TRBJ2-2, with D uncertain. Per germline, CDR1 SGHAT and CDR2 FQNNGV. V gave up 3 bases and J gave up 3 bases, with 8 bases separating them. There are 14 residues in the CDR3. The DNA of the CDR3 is TGTGCCAGCAGCTTCTTGAGTTACACCGGGGAGCTGTTTTTT. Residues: CASSFLSYTGELFF.

The CDR3 loop is CASSVGDRGPGYTF. The CDR3 DNA sequence: TGTGCCAGCAGCGTAGGGGACAGGGGCCCTGGCTACACCTTC. The chain is built from TRBV9 and TRBJ1-2, with 10 bases lining up with TRBD1. The CDR3 is made up of 14 amino acids. Germline values: CDR1 SGDLS, CDR2 YYNGEE. J lost 7 bases, V lost 0 bases, and 3 bases had no gene match.

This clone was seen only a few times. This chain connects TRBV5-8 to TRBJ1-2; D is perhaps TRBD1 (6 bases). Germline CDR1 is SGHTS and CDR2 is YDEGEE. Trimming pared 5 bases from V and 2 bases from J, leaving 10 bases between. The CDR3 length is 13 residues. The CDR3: CASRSQGNYGYTF. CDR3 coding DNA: TGTGCCAGCAGATCTCAGGGGAACTATGGCTACACCTTC.

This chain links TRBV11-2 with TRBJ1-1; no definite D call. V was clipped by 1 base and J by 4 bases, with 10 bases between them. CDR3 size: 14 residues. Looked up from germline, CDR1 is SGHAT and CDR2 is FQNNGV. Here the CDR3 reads CASSLGGESTEAFF. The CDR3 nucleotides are TGTGCCAGCAGCTTAGGCGGTGAGAGCACTGAAGCTTTCTTT.

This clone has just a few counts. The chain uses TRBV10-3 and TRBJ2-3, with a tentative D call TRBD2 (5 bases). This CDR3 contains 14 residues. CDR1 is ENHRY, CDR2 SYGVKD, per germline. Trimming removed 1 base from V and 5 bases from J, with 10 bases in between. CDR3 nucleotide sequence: TGTGCCATCAGTGAGTTGAGGGCAGGAGATACGCAGTATTTT. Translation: CAISELRAGDTQYF.

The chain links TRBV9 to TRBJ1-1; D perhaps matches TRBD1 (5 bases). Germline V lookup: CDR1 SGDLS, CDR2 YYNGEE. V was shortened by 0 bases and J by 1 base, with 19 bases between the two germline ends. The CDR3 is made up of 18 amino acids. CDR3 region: CASSVGPNPGGGNTEAFF. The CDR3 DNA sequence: TGTGCCAGCAGCGTAGGACCCAATCCCGGCGGGGGGAACACTGAAGCTTTCTTT. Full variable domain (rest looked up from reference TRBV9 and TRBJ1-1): DSGVTQTPKHLITATGQRVTLRCSPRSGDLSVYWYQQSLDQGLQFLIQYYNGEERAKGNILERFSAQQFPDLHSELNLSSLELGDSALYFCASSVGPNPGGGNTEAFFGQGTRLTVV.

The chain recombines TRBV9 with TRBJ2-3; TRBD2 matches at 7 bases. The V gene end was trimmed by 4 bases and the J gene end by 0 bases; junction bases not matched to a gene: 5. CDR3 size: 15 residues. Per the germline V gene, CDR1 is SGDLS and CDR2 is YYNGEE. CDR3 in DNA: TGTGCCAGCAGCTCCACTAGCGCGAGCACAGATACGCAGTATTTT. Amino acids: CASSSTSASTDTQYF.

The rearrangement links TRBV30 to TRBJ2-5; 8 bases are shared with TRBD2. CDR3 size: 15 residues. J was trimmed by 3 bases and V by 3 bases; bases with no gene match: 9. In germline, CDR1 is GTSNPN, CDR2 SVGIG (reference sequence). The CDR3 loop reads CAWSPPGAGEETQYF. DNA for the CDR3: TGTGCCTGGAGCCCTCCGGGAGCGGGAGAAGAGACCCAGTACTTC.

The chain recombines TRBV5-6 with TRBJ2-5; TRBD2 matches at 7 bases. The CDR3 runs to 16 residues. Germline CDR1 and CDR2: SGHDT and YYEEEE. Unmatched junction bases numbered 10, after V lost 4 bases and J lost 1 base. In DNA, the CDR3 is TGTGCCAGCAGCACCCCGGGGGGAGTGGGCCAAGAGACCCAGTACTTC. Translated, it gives CASSTPGGVGQETQYF.

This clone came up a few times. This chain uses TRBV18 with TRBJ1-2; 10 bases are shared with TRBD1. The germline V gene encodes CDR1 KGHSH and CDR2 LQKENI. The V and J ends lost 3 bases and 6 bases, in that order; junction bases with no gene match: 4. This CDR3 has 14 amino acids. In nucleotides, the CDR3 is TGTGCCAGCTCACCCCTGGGACAGGGGAATGGCTACACCTTC. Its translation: CASSPLGQGNGYTF.

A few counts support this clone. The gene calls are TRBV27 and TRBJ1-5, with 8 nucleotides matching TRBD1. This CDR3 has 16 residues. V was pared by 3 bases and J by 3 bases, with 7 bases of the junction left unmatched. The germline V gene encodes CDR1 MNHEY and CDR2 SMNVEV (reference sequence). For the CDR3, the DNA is TGTGCCAGCAGTTTTGAAGGGACAGGCGACAATCAGCCCCAGCATTTT. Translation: CASSFEGTGDNQPQHF.

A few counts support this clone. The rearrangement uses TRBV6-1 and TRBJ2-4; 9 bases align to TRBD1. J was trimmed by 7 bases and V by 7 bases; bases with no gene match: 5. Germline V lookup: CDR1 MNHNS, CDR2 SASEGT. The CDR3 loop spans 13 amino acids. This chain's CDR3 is CASIRGTGNIQYF. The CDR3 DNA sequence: TGTGCCAGCATTCGAGGGACAGGGAACATTCAGTACTTC.

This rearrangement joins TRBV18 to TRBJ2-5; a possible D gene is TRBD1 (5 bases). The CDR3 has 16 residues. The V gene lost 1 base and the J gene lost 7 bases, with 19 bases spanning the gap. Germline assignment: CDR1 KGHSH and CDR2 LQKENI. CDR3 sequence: CASSPLGQGSEGTQYF. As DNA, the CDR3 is TGTGCCAGCTCACCACTGGGGCAGGGATCCGAAGGGACCCAGTACTTC.

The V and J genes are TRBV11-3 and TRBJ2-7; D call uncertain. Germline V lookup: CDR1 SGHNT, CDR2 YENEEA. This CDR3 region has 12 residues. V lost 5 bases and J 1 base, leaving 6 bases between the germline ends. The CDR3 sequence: CASSHGSYEQYF. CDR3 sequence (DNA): TGTGCCAGCAGCCACGGTTCCTACGAGCAGTACTTC.

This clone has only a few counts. CDR3 sequence: CAWSVWGATNEKLFF. CDR3 nucleotides: TGTGCCTGGAGTGTGTGGGGAGCAACTAATGAAAAACTGTTTTTT. The chain recombines TRBV30 with TRBJ1-4, with unresolved D. The CDR3 is 15 residues long. The V gene lost 0 bases and the J gene lost 0 bases, with 8 bases spanning the gap. Germline CDR1 is GTSNPN and CDR2 is SVGIG (reference sequence).

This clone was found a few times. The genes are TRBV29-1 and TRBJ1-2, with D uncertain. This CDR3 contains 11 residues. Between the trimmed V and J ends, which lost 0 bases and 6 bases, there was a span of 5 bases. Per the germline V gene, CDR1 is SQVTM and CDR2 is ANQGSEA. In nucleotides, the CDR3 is TGCAGCGTTGAAGATATTAATGGCTACACCTTC. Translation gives CSVEDINGYTF. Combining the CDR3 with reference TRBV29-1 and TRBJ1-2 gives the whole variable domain SAVISQKPSRDICQRGTSLTIQCQVDSQVTMMFWYRQQPGQSLTLIATANQGSEATYESGFVIDKFPISRPNLTFSTLTVSNMSPEDSSIYLCSVEDINGYTFGSGTRLTVV.

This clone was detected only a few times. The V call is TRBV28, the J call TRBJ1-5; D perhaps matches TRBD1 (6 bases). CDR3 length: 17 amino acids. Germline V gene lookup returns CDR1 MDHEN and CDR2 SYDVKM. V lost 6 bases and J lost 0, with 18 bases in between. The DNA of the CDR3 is TGTGCCAGCAGCCTTAGGGGGGGAGAGTATAGCAATCAGCCCCAGCATTTT. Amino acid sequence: CASSLRGGEYSNQPQHF.

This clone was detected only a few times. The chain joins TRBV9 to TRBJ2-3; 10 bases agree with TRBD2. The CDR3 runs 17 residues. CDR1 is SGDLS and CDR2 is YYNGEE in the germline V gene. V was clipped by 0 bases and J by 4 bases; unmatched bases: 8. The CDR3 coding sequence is TGTGCCAGCAGCGTAGACGGAAGCGGGGGGGCCCCAGATACGCAGTATTTT. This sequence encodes CASSVDGSGGAPDTQYF.

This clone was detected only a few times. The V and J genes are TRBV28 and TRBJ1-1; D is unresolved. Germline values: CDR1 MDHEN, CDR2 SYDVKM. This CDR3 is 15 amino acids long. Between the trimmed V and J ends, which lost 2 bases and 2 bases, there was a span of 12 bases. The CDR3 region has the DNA TGTGCCAGCAGTTTAGCGAGCATAGTAAACACTGAAGCTTTCTTT. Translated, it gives CASSLASIVNTEAFF.